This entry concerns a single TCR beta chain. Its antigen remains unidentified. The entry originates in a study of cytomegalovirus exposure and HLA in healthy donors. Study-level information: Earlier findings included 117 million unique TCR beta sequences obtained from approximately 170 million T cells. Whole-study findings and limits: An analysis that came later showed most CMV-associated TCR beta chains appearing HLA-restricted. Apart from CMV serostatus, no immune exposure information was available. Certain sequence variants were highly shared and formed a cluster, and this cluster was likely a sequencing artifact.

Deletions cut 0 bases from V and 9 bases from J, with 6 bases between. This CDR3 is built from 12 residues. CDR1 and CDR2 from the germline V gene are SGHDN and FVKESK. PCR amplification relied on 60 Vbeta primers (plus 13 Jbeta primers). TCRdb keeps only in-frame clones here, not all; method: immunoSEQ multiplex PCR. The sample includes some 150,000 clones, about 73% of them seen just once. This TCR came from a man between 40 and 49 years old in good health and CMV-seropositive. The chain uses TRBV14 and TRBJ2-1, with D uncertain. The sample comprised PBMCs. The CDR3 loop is CASSQDEAEQFF. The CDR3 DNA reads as TGTGCCAGCAGCCAAGATGAGGCTGAGCAGTTCTTC.